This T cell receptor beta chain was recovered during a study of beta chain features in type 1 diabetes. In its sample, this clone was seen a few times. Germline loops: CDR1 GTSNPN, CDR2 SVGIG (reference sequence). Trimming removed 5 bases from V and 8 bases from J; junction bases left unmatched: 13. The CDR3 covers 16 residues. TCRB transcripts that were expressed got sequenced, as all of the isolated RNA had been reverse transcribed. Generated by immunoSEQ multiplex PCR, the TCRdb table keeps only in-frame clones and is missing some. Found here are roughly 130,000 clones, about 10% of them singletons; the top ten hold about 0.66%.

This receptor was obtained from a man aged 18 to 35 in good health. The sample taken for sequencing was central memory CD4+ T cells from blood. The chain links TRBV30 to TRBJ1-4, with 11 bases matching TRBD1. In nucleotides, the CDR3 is TGTGCCTGGGGCCGGGGACAGGGGGGCGGTTGGGAAAAACTGTTTTTT. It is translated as CAWGRGQGGGWEKLFF. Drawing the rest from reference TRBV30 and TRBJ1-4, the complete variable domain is SQTIHQWPATLVQPVGSPLSLECTVEGTSNPNLYWYRQAAGRGLQLLFYSVGIGQISSEVPQNLSASRPQDRQFILSSKKLLLSDSGFYLCAWGRGQGGGWEKLFFGSGTQLSVL.